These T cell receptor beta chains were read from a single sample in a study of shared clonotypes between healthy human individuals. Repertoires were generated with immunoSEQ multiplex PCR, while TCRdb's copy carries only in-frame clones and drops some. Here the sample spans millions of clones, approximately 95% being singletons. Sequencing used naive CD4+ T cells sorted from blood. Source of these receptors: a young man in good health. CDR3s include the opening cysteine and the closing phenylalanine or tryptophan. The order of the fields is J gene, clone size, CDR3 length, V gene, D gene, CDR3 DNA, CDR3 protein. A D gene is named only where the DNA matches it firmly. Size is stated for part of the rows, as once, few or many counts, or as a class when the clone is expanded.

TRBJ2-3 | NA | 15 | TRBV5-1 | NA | TGCGCCAGCAGCTTGATCGGCGGGTCGCCAGATACGCAGTATTTT | CASSLIGGSPDTQYF
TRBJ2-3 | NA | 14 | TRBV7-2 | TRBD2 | TGTGCCAGCAGCTTACAGCGGGGTGCAGATACGCAGTATTTT | CASSLQRGADTQYF
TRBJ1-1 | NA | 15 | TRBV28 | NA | TGTGCCAGCAGTCCTCCAACAGGGTTGGAAACTGAAGCTTTCTTT | CASSPPTGLETEAFF
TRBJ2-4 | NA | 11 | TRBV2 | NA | TGTGCCAGCAGTAGAAGGGGGATTCAGGACTTC | CASSRRGIQDF
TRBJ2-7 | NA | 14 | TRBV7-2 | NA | TGTGCCAGCAGCCCGGGACCGATGACCTACGAGCAGTACTTC | CASSPGPMTYEQYF
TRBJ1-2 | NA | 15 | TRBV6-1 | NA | TGTGCCAGCAGTGCCCTCGTACAGGAAAACTATGGCTACACCTTC | CASSALVQENYGYTF
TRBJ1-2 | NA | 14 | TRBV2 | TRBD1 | TGTGCCAGCCGGAGGGGACAGGAGTTCGGTGGCTACACCTTC | CASRRGQEFGGYTF
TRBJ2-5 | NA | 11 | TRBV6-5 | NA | TGTGCCAGCACCGACCTAGGGGCCCAGTACTTC | CASTDLGAQYF
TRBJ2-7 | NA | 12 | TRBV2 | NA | TGTGCCAGCAGTAGATACCCCTACGAGCAGTACTTC | CASSRYPYEQYF
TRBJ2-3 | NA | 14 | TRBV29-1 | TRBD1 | TGCAGCGCCCTGACAGGGAATAGGGCAGATACGCAGTATTTT | CSALTGNRADTQYF
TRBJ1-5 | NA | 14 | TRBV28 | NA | TGTGCCAGCATCACCGGACAGTTCAATCAGCCCCAGCATTTT | CASITGQFNQPQHF
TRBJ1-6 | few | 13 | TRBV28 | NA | TGTGCCAGCAGTTTACGAGATAATTCACCCCTCCACTTT | CASSLRDNSPLHF
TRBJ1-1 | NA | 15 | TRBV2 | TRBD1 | TGTGCCAGCAGTGAGGAACAGGGGCCCAACACTGAAGCTTTCTTT | CASSEEQGPNTEAFF
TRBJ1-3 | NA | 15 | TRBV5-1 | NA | TGCGCCAGCAGCTTGGAGGGGAGTTCTGGAAACACCATATATTTT | CASSLEGSSGNTIYF
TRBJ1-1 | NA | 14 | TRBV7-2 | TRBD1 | TGTGCCAGCAGCTTACCACAGGGGTACACTGAAGCTTTCTTT | CASSLPQGYTEAFF
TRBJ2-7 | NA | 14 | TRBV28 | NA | TGTGCCAGCAGCACGGGTTTATCAACCTACGAGCAGTACTTC | CASSTGLSTYEQYF
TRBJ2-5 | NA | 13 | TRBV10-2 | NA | TGCGCCAGCAGGGCTAGTAGGGTGGAGACCCAGTACTTC | CASRASRVETQYF
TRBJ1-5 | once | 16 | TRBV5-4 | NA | TGTGCCAGCAGCTCTTCTTGGGCTGTGAGCAATCAGCCCCAGCATTTT | CASSSSWAVSNQPQHF
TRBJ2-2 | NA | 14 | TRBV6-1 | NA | TGTGCCAGCAGAAGACAGATGAACACCGGGGAGCTGTTTTTT | CASRRQMNTGELFF
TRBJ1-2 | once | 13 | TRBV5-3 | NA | TGTGCCAGAAGCTTGATCAGTAACTATGGCTACACCTTC | CARSLISNYGYTF
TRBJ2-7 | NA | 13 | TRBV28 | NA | TGTGCCAGCAGTTTTGGGCCCTACTACGAGCAGTACTTC | CASSFGPYYEQYF
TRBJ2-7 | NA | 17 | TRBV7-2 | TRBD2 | TGTGCCAGCAGCCCGGGACTAGCGGGAGGGCCCCCCTACGAGCAGTACTTC | CASSPGLAGGPPYEQYF
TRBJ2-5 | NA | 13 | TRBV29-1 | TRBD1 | TGCAGCGTTGTTAGGACAGGGGGGATGACCCAGTACTTC | CSVVRTGGMTQYF
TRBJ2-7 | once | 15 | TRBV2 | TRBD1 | TGTGCCAGCAGTGAATACCGGACAGGGGGACGGCAGCAGTACTTC | CASSEYRTGGRQQYF
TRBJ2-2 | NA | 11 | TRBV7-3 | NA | TGTGCCAGCAGTTCGAGCGGGGAGCTGTTTTTT | CASSSSGELFF
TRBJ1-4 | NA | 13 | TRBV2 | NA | TGTGCCAGCGTCAAGACAGTAAATGAAAAACTGTTTTTT | CASVKTVNEKLFF
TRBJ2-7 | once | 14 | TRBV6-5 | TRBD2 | TGTGCCAGCAGTTACTCGCCTAGCGGCTACGAGCAGTACTTC | CASSYSPSGYEQYF